This T cell receptor beta chain was identified in a study of T cell responses to AZD1222 COVID-19 vaccine. Study-wide background: Timing groups of about 4 and about 12 weeks for second doses were pooled. General study findings and limits: Spike-specific TCR breadth and depth rose after two AZD1222 doses. Donors were largely white British and mainly female; clonal diversity was possibly underestimated. Vaccine-associated CD4 TCRs spanned spike, dominant at 160-218 and 743-854.

A note on this clone: Antigen specificity is unknown.

Clones were read by immunoSEQ multiplex PCR, and TCRdb kept only the in-frame ones, dropping some. The top ten hold 14% of the sample, which has about 120,000 clones, about 92% seen once. Germline V CDR1 and CDR2: MNHEY, SMNVEV (reference sequence). J gave up 5 bases and V 5 bases, and 12 bases lay outside the gene matches. This CDR3 contains 17 residues. The V gene is TRBV27, the J gene TRBJ1-5; 10 bases are shared with TRBD1. This clonotype originated in an adult in good health. The sample was peripheral blood, taken on day 0 of AZD1222 vaccination. The chain's CDR3 is CASSPAQTGGLDQPQHF. The CDR3 coding sequence is TGTGCCAGCAGTCCCGCCCAGACAGGGGGCTTAGATCAGCCCCAGCATTTT.